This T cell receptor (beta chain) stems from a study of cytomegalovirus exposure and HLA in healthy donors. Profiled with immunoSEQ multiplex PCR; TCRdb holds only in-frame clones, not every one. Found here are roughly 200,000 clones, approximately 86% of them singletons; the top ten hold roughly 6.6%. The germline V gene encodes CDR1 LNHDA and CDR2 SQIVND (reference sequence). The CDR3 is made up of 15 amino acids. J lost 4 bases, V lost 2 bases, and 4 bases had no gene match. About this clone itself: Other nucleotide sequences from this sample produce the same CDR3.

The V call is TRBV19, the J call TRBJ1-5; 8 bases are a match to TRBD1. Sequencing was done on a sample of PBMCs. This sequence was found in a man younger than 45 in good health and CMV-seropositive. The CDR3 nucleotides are TGTGCCAGTAGTATATTCGGACAGGGAAATCAGCCCCAGCATTTT. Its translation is CASSIFGQGNQPQHF.